The following is a T cell receptor (beta chain) sequence with its context. This entry comes from a study of blood T cell repertoires in COVID-19. Per the authors' pipeline: Amplified reference gene primers provided the basis for estimating nucleated cell counts. Repertoires were generated with immunoSEQ multiplex PCR, while TCRdb's copy carries only in-frame clones and drops some. V and J calls plus clone size are reproduced from that table; the DNA served to infer D and trimming. The table shows 200,000 to 300,000 clones, with 75% to 90% occurring only once. CDR3 size: 18 residues. Germline V gives CDR1 MNHEY, CDR2 SMNVEV (reference sequence). The J segment lost 0 bases and the V segment lost 5 bases, leaving 13 bases of the junction unmatched.

The specimen was PBMCs or T cells enriched from blood (not recorded which). The sequence was obtained from a woman aged 40 to 50 with acute COVID-19. The gene calls are TRBV27 and TRBJ2-3; TRBD1 matches 8 bases. The CDR3 bases are TGTGCCAGCAGTCTCAACCCGGACAGGGACAATAGCACAGATACGCAGTATTTT. This translates into CASSLNPDRDNSTDTQYF.